This T cell receptor beta chain emerged from a study of OX40 agonist ivuxolimab in advanced cancers. Study in general: Patients were roughly 83% male with ages about 23 to 80, mean around 61.

Here immunoSEQ multiplex PCR was the method, and the copy in TCRdb shows in-frame clones only, minus some. The sample lists 50,000 to 75,000 clones, roughly 87% occurring once. In germline, CDR1 is WNHNN, CDR2 SYGVQD (reference sequence). The J segment lost 2 bases and the V segment lost 6 bases, leaving 4 bases of the junction unmatched. The CDR3 extends over 14 amino acids. The chain couples TRBV10-1 to TRBJ2-5; the match to TRBD1 covers 9 bases. The TCR originated in an adult with an advanced solid tumor such as melanoma, head and neck, liver or kidney cancer. Sequencing was performed on CD4+ or CD8+ T cells sorted from blood, taken in a trial of the OX40 agonist ivuxolimab. CDR3 in DNA: TGCGCCAGCAGCGTGGGACAGGGACAAGAGACCCAGTACTTC. This sequence encodes CASSVGQGQETQYF.